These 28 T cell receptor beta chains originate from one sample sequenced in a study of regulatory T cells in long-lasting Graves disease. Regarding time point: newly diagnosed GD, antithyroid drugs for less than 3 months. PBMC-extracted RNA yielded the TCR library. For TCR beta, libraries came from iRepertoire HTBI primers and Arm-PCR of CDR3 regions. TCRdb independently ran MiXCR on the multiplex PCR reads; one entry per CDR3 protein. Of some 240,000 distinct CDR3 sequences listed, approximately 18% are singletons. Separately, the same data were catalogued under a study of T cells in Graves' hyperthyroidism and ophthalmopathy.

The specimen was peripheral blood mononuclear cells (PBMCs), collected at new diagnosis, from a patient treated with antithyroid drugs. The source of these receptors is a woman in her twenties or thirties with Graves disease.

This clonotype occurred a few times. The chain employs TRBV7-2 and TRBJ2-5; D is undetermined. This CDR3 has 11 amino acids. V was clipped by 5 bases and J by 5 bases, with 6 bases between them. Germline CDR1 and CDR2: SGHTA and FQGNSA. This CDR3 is CASSPAETQYF. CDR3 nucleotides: TGTGCCAGCAGCCCAGCCGAGACCCAGTACTTC.

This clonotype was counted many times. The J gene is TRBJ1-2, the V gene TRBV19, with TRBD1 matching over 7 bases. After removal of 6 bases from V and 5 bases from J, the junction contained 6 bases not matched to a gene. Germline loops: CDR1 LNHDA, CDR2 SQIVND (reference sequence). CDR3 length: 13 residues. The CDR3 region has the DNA TGTGCCAGTAGCCGACAGGGCTTATATGGCTACACCTTC. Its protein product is CASSRQGLYGYTF.

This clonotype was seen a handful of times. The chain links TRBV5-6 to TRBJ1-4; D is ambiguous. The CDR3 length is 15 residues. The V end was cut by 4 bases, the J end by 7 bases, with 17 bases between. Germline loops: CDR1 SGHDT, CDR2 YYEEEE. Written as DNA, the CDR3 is TGTGCCAGCAGCACCCTTAGCGGGGTGGGTGAAAAACTGTTTTTT. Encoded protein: CASSTLSGVGEKLFF. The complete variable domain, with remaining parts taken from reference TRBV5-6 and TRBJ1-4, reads DAGVTQSPTHLIKTRGQQVTLRCSPKSGHDTVSWYQQALGQGPQFIFQYYEEEERQRGNFPDRFSGHQFPNYSSELNVNALLLGDSALYLCASSTLSGVGEKLFFGSGTQLSVL.

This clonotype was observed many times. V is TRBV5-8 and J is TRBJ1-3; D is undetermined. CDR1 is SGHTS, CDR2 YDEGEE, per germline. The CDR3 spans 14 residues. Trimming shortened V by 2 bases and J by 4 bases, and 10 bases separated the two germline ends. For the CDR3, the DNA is TGTGCCAGCAGCTTAACCTCGCCCGGAAACACCATATATTTT. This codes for CASSLTSPGNTIYF.

This chain's CDR3 is CSARHPPLDEQFF. The CDR3 DNA reads TGCAGTGCTAGACATCCCCCCCTGGATGAGCAGTTCTTC. The V gene is TRBV20-1, the J gene TRBJ2-1; D call uncertain. V was cut by 2 bases and J by 8 bases, with 13 bases left in between. This CDR3 is built from 13 residues. Per the germline V gene, CDR1 is DFQATT and CDR2 is SNEGSKA (reference sequence).

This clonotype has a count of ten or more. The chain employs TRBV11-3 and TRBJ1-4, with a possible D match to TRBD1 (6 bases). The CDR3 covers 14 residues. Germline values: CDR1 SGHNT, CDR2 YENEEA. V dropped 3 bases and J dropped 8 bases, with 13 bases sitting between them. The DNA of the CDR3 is TGTGCCAGCAGCTTCCGGCAGGGGAGGGAAAAACTGTTTTTT. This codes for CASSFRQGREKLFF.

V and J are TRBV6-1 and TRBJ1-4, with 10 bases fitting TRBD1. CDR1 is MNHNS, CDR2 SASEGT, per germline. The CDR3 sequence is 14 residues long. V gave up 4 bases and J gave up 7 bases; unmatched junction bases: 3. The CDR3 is CASSGTGGGEKLFF. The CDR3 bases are TGTGCCAGCAGTGGGACAGGGGGGGGTGAAAAACTGTTTTTT.

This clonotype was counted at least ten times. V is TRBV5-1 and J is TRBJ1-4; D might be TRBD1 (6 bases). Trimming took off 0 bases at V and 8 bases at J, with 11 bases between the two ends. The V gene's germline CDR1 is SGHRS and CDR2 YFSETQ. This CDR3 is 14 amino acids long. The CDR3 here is CASSLDPGEEKLFF. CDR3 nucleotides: TGCGCCAGCAGCTTGGATCCAGGGGAGGAAAAACTGTTTTTT.

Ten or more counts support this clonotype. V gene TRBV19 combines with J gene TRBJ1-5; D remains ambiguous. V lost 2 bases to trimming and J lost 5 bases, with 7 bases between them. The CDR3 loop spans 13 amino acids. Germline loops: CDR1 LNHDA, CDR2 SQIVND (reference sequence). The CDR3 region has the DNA TGTGCCAGTAGTATACTCGGAGATCAGCCCCAGCATTTT. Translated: CASSILGDQPQHF.

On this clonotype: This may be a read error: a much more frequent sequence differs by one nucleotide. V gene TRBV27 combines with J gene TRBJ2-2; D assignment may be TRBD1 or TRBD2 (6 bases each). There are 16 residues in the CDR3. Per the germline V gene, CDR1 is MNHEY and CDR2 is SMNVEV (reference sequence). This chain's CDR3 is CASSSIIGGWTGGLFF. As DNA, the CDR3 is TGTGCCAGCAGTTCCATTATCGGGGGCTGGACCGGGGGGCTGTTTTTT.

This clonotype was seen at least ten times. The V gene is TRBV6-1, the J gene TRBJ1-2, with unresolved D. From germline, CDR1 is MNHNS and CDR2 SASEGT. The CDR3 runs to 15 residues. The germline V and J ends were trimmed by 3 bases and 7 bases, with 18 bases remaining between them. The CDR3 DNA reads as TGTGCCAGCAGTGACGGCCCAAGCCTCTTGGGTGGCTACACCTTC. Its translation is CASSDGPSLLGGYTF.

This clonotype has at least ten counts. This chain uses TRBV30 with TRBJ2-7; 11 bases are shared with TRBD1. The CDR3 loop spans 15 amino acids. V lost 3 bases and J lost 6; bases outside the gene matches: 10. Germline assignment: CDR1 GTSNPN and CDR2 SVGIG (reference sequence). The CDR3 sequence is CAWSRDRGKGGEQYF. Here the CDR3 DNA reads TGTGCCTGGAGCCGGGACAGGGGGAAAGGAGGCGAGCAGTACTTC.

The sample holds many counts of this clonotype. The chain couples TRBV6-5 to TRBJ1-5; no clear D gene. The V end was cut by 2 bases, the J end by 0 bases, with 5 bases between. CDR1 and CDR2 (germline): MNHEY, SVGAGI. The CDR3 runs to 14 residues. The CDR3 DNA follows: TGTGCCAGCAGTTACAGGGATAGCAATCAGCCCCAGCATTTT. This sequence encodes CASSYRDSNQPQHF.

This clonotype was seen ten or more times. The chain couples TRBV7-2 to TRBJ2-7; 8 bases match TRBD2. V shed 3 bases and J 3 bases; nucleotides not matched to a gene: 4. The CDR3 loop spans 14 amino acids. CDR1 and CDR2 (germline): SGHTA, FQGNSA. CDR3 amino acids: CASSFYSGDYEQYF. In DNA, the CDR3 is TGTGCCAGCAGCTTCTATAGCGGGGACTACGAGCAGTACTTC.

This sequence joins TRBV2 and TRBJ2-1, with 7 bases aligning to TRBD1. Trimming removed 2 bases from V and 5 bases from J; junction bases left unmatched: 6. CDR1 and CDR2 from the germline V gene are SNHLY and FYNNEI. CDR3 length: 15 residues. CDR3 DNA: TGTGCCAGCAGTGAATATCGACAGGGTAACAATGAGCAGTTCTTC. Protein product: CASSEYRQGNNEQFF.

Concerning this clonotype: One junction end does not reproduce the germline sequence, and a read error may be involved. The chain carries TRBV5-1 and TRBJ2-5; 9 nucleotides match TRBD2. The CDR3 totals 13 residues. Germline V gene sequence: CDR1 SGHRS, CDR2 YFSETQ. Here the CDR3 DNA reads TGCGTCAGCCGGGGTAGCGGGGGAGAGACCCAGTACTTC. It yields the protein CVSRGSGGETQYF.

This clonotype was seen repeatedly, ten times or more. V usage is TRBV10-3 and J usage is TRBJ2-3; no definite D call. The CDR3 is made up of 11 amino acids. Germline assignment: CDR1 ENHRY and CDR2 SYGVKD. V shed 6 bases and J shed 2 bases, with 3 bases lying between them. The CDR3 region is CAISNTDTQYF. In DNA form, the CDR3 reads TGTGCCATCAGCAACACAGATACGCAGTATTTT.

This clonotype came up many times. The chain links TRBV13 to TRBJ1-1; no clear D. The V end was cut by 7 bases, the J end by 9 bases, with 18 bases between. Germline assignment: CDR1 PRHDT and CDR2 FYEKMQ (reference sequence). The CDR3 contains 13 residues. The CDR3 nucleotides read TGTGCCAGCATGCTATCCCCGGACGGCCAAGCTTTCTTT. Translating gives CASMLSPDGQAFF. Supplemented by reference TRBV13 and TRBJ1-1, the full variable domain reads AAGVIQSPRHLIKEKRETATLKCYPIPRHDTVYWYQQGPGQDPQFLISFYEKMQSDKGSIPDRFSAQQFSDYHSELNMSSLELGDSALYFCASMLSPDGQAFFGQGTRLTVV.

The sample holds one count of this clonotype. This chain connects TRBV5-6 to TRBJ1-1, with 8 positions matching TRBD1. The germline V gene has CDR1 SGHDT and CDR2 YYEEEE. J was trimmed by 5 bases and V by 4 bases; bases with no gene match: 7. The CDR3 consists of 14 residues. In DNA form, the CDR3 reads TGTGCCAGCAGCCTGGGGGACAGGTGGACTGAAGCTTTCTTT. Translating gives CASSLGDRWTEAFF.

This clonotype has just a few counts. This chain's CDR3 is CASLTGWTDTQYF. The CDR3 DNA is TGTGCCAGCCTAACGGGTTGGACAGATACGCAGTATTTT. This chain joins TRBV28 and TRBJ2-3, with no clear D. The CDR3 contains 13 residues. Germline lookup yields CDR1 MDHEN and CDR2 SYDVKM. V gave up 8 bases and J gave up 3 bases, with 12 bases separating them.

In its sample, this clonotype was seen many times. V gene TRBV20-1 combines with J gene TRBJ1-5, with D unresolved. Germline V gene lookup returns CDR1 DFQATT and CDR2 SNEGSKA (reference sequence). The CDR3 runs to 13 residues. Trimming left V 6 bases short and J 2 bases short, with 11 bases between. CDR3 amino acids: CSATRQGNQPQHF. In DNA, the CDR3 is TGCAGTGCCACCCGGCAGGGCAATCAGCCCCAGCATTTT.

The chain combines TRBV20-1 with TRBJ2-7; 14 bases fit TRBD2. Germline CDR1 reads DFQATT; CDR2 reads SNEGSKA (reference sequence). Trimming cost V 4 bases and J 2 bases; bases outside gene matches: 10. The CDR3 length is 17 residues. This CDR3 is CSANRPGLAGVPYEQYF. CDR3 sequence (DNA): TGCAGTGCTAACCGACCGGGACTAGCGGGAGTCCCCTACGAGCAGTACTTC.

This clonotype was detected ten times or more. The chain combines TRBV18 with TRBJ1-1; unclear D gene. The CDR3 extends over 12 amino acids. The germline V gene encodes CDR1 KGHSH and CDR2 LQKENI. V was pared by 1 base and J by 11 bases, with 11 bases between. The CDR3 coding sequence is TGTGCCAGCTCACCACAAGAATTGGGGGCTTTCTTT. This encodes CASSPQELGAFF.

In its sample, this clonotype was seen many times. This CDR3 is CASSLQREGEQFF. The CDR3 region has the DNA TGTGCCAGCAGTTTACAGCGGGAGGGTGAGCAGTTCTTC. The chain uses TRBV12-3 or TRBV12-4 and TRBJ2-1, with 10 positions matching TRBD2. With V trimmed by 2 bases and J by 9 bases, 1 base remained unmatched. CDR3 length: 13 amino acids.

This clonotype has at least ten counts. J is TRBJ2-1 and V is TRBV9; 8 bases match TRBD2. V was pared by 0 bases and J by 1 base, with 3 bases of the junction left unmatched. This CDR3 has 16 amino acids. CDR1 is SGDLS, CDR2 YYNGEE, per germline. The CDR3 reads CASSVARGDSYNEQFF. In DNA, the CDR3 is TGTGCCAGCAGCGTAGCGCGGGGGGATTCCTACAATGAGCAGTTCTTC.

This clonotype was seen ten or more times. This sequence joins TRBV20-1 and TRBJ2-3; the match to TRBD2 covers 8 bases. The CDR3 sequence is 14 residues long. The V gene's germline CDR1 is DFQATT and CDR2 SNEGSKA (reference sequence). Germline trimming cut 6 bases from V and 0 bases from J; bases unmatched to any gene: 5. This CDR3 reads CSAMRGASTDTQYF. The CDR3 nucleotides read TGCAGTGCCATGCGGGGGGCCAGCACAGATACGCAGTATTTT.

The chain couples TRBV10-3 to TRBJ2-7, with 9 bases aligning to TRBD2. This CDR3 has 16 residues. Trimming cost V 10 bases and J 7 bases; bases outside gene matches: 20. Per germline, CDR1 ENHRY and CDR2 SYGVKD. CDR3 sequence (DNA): TGTGCCACCGGGGTAGCGGGGGCACCGCAGGGGGGGGAGCAGTACTTC. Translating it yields CATGVAGAPQGGEQYF.

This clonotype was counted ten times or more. CDR3 loop: CASSQGQAALAKNIQYF. CDR3 sequence (DNA): TGTGCCAGCAGCCAAGGACAGGCAGCCTTAGCCAAAAACATTCAGTACTTC. The V gene is TRBV3-1, the J gene TRBJ2-4; weak D call: TRBD1 (6 bases). The V gene lost 1 base and the J gene lost 0 bases, with 13 bases spanning the gap. CDR1 is LGHDT and CDR2 is YNNKEL in the germline V gene (reference sequence). The CDR3 length is 17 residues. Filled out from reference TRBV3-1 and TRBJ2-4, the complete variable domain reads DTAVSQTPKYLVTQMGNDKSIKCEQNLGHDTMYWYKQDSKKFLKIMFSYNNKELIINETVPNRFSPKSPDKAHLNLHINSLELGDSAVYFCASSQGQAALAKNIQYFGAGTRLSVL.